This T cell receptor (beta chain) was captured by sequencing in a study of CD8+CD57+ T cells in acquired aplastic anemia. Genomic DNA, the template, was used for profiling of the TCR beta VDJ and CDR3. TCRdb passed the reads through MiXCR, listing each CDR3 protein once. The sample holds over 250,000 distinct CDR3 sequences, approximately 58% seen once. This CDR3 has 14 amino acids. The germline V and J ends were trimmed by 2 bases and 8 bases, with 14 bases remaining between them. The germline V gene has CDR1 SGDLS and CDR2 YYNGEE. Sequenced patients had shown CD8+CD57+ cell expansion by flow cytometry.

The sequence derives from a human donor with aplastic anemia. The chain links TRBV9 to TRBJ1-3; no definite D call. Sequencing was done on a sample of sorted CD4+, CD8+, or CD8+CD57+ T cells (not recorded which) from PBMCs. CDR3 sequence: CASSVYGRSDTIYF. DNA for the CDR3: TGTGCCAGCAGCGTTTACGGACGTAGTGACACCATATATTTT.